These T cell receptor beta chains were read from a single sample in a study of blood T cell repertoires in COVID-19. Produced via immunoSEQ multiplex PCR; TCRdb's table is partial and in-frame only. Here the sample spans approximately 71,000 clones, roughly 85% being singletons. Source material: peripheral blood. These receptors originate from a man aged 55-75 years with active or convalescent COVID-19. The CDR3 runs from the conserved cysteine through the conserved F or W. D genes are given only for firm matches. Only some rows state a clone size, as once, few, many or a class for expanded clones.

NA	TRBV28	TRBJ2-5	NA	CASSFRATTQETQYF	TGTGCCAGCAGTTTCCGAGCGACTACACAAGAGACCCAGTACTTC
NA	TRBV7-9	TRBJ1-2	NA	CASSSLGGGGGYTF	TGTGCCAGCAGCTCCCTTGGAGGGGGAGGGGGCTACACCTTC
NA	TRBV7-3	TRBJ2-3	NA	CASSLGSSADTQYF	TGTGCCAGCAGCTTAGGTAGCTCGGCAGATACGCAGTATTTT
NA	TRBV7-8	TRBJ2-1	NA	CASSLAVSSYNEQFF	TGTGCCAGCAGCTTAGCGGTGAGCTCCTACAATGAGCAGTTCTTC
once	TRBV6-1	TRBJ1-4	NA	CASSEARTQGRPHNEKLFF	TGTGCCAGCAGTGAAGCGCGGACACAGGGCCGACCCCACAATGAAAAACTGTTTTTT
NA	TRBV7-9	TRBJ1-1	TRBD1	CASSPTGGWTEAFF	TGTGCCAGCAGCCCAACAGGGGGTTGGACTGAAGCTTTCTTT
NA	TRBV9	TRBJ1-3	TRBD1	CASSVAAWTGVGNTIYF	TGTGCCAGCAGCGTAGCCGCTTGGACAGGGGTAGGAAACACCATATATTTT
NA	TRBV6-5	TRBJ1-1	NA	CASISPESRPEAFF	TGTGCCAGCATTAGCCCTGAGAGCCGCCCTGAAGCTTTCTTT
NA	TRBV7-8	TRBJ2-5	TRBD1	CASSGRQGQETQYF	TGTGCCAGCAGCGGGCGACAGGGCCAAGAGACCCAGTACTTC
NA	TRBV28	TRBJ1-2	NA	CASSGNYGYTF	TGTGCCAGCAGCGGGAACTATGGCTACACCTTC
NA	TRBV5-1	TRBJ1-3	NA	CASSLYGQLPSGNTIYF	TGCGCCAGCAGCTTGTATGGGCAGTTGCCCTCTGGAAACACCATATATTTT